This TCR beta chain was observed in a study of blood T cell repertoires in COVID-19. The overall study: Collection of acute and convalescent COVID-19 samples took place in the United States, Italy and Spain.

Authors' analysis steps: Using reference gene primer amplification, nucleated cell counts were estimated. Assay used: immunoSEQ multiplex PCR; TCRdb lists only in-frame clones, some missing. D and trimming were read from the DNA, whereas the V and J calls and clone size are those reported in that table. The sample contains 310,000 or so clones, roughly 90% of which appear only once. This study enrolled people aged roughly 18 to 89 from 20 to 25 US geographic areas. This CDR3 comprises 16 residues. After removal of 0 bases from V and 5 bases from J, the junction contained 6 bases not matched to a gene. CDR1 is MNHNS, CDR2 SASEGT, per germline.

Sequencing used PBMCs or T cells enriched from blood (not recorded which). The clonotype was recovered from a woman between 18 and 30 years old with acute COVID-19. The chain combines TRBV6-1 with TRBJ2-7; 11 nucleotides align to TRBD1. CDR3 sequence reads: CASSEALGQGGNEQYF. In DNA form, the CDR3 reads TGTGCCAGCAGTGAAGCGTTGGGACAGGGGGGTAACGAGCAGTACTTC.